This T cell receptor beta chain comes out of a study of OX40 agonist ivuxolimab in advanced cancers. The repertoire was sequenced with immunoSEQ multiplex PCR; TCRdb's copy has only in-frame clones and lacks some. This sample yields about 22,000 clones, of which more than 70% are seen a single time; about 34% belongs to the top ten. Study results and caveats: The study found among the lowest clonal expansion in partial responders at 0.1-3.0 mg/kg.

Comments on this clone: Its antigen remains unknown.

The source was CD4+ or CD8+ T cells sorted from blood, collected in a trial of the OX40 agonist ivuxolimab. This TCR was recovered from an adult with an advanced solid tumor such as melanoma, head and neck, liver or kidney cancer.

In DNA, the CDR3 is TGCGCCAGCAGTGAGGACCCGGAGGGGACCCAGTACTTC. It is translated as CASSEDPEGTQYF. J is TRBJ2-5 and V is TRBV10-1, with D possibly TRBD2 on 6 matching bases. The CDR3 extends over 13 amino acids. Between the trimmed V and J ends, which lost 2 bases and 7 bases, there was a span of 11 bases. Germline V lookup: CDR1 WNHNN, CDR2 SYGVQD (reference sequence).